This entry describes one T cell receptor (beta chain). This clone's antigen is unknown. No base quality information exists; no much larger clone differs at one position. The V and J ends are trimmed by 7 bases and 3 bases, leaving 16 bases between them. Per the germline V gene, SGHVS is the CDR1 and FQNEAQ is the CDR2. CDR3 length: 14 amino acids, cysteine to phenylalanine. The CDR3 DNA has 42 bases and is translated from base 1. These data belong to a study of control samples from healthy donors and cancer patients (dated by TCRdb to the early 2020s). The library was generated by the immunoSEQ multiplex PCR assay. TCRdb obtained this table from immuneACCESS and retained in-frame rearrangements with V and J assigned. These tables miss some clones; where compared with another copy, unresolved V genes account for less than half of the shortfall, and the remainder is unexplained. For this sample there are 80,000 or so clones; around 94% appear just once. The ten top clones hold 6% to 8% of the sample.

The V gene is TRBV7-8 and the J gene is TRBJ2-7; the D region is possibly TRBD1 or TRBD2, each matching across 5 bases. The clonotype was recovered from a woman aged 35 to 49 in good health. The material sequenced was blood. The nucleotide sequence is given as TGTGCCAGCACTCCCCGAGGGGCCATCTACGAGCAGTACTTC. Translated, this is CASTPRGAIYEQYF.